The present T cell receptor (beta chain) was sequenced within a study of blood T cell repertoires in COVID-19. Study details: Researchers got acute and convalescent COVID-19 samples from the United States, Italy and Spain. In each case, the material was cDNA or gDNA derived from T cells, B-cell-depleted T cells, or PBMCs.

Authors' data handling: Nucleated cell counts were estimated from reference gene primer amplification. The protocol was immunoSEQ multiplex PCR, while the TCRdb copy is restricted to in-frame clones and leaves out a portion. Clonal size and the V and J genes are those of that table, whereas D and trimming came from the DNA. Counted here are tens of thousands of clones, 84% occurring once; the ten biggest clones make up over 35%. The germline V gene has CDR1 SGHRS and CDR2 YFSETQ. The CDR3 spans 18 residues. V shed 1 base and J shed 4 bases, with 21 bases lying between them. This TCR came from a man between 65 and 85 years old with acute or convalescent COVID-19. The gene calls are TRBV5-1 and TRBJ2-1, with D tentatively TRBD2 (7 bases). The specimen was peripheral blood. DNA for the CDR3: TGCGCCAGCAGCTTGCGGCTAGCGGCCCAAGGGGGGTACAATGAGCAGTTCTTC. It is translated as CASSLRLAAQGGYNEQFF.